These 24 T cell receptor beta chains share one sample of origin, sequenced in a study of regulatory T cells in long-lasting Graves disease. Arm-PCR of CDR3 regions and iRepertoire HTBI primers were used to build TCR beta libraries. Each CDR3 protein gets one entry after TCRdb re-called the multiplex PCR reads with MiXCR. The sample consists of some 350,000 distinct CDR3 sequences, 15% to 20% of them appearing once. Stated time point: newly diagnosed GD, antithyroid drugs for less than 3 months. Making the TCR library involved RNA that had been extracted from PBMCs. Separately, the same data were catalogued under a study of T cells in Graves' hyperthyroidism and ophthalmopathy.

The input for sequencing was peripheral blood mononuclear cells (PBMCs), taken at new diagnosis, from a patient treated with antithyroid drugs. These receptor sequences come from a young woman with Graves disease.

This clonotype was found many times. Relative to the germline gene, one junction end is altered; a read error may explain this. The V call is TRBV3-1, the J call TRBJ2-3; D gene uncertain. The germline gives CDR1 LGHDT, CDR2 YNNKEL (reference sequence). The CDR3 totals 13 residues. The CDR3 DNA sequence: TGCGCCAGCAGCCAGATTTCGACTGATACGCAGTATTTT. Encoded protein: CASSQISTDTQYF.

This clonotype was counted many times. CDR3 residues: CASSVDSQNYGYTF. The DNA for the CDR3 is TGTGCCAGCAGTGTGGACAGCCAAAACTATGGCTACACCTTC. The V and J genes are TRBV2 and TRBJ1-2; tentatively, D is TRBD1 (6 bases). CDR1 SNHLY and CDR2 FYNNEI come from the germline V gene. The length of the CDR3 is 14 residues. V shed 4 bases and J shed 2 bases, with 11 bases lying between them.

V usage is TRBV11-2 and J usage is TRBJ2-7; no definite D call. V gave up 1 base and J gave up 0 bases, with 7 bases separating them. Germline V lookup: CDR1 SGHAT, CDR2 FQNNGV. The CDR3 totals 14 residues. The CDR3 nucleotides are TGTGCCAGCAGCTTAGTTCCAGCCTCCTACGAGCAGTACTTC. Translating gives CASSLVPASYEQYF.

Concerning this clonotype: A clone one base away is much larger, so this may be a read error. The chain is built from TRBV11-2 and TRBJ2-4; TRBD1 matches 8 bases. After removal of 5 bases from V and 13 bases from J, the junction contained 13 bases not matched to a gene. This CDR3 contains 14 residues. CDR1 SGHAT and CDR2 FQNNGV come from the germline V gene. The CDR3 DNA reads TGTGCCAGCAGCCCAGGGGGCCCTTACAATGAGCAGTACTTC. Residues: CASSPGGPYNEQYF.

V is TRBV20-1 and J is TRBJ1-1; a weak D match, TRBD1 (5 bases). This CDR3 comprises 11 residues. Germline CDR1 and CDR2: DFQATT and SNEGSKA (reference sequence). CDR3 coding DNA: TGCACCCGGGGGGGGGACACTGAAGCTTTCTTT. This sequence encodes CTRGGDTEAFF.

Concerning this clonotype: A much larger clone differs by one base, so this may be a read error. The chain couples TRBV6-2 or TRBV6-3 to TRBJ2-3, with TRBD1 matching over 7 bases. CDR3 length: 14 residues. J gave up 8 bases and V 3 bases, and 8 bases lay outside the gene matches. In germline, CDR1 is MNHEY, CDR2 SVGEGT. CDR3 residues: CASSYSTGIGTQYF. CDR3 sequence (DNA): TGTGCCAGCAGTTATTCGACAGGGATCGGTACGCAGTATTTT.

This clonotype was seen more than once but under ten times. The rearrangement joins TRBV5-4 to TRBJ2-7; no clear D. Trimming took off 2 bases at V and 6 bases at J, with 15 bases between the two ends. The CDR3 has 14 amino acids. Germline assignment: CDR1 SGHNT and CDR2 YYREEE (reference sequence). CDR3 residues: CASSFGLSEAEQYF. The CDR3 DNA reads TGTGCCAGCAGCTTTGGCTTATCAGAGGCCGAGCAGTACTTC.

Ten or more counts support this clonotype. The chain carries TRBV29-1 and TRBJ2-3; TRBD1 agrees at 8 bases. This CDR3 has 15 amino acids. From germline, CDR1 is SQVTM and CDR2 ANQGSEA. Germline trimming cut 6 bases from V and 2 bases from J; bases unmatched to any gene: 10. The CDR3 bases are TGCAGCGTGAAGGGACAGGCCACATTCACAGATACGCAGTATTTT. It is translated as CSVKGQATFTDTQYF.

The V gene is TRBV19, the J gene TRBJ2-3; a weak D match, TRBD2 (6 bases). V dropped 4 bases and J dropped 0 bases, with 17 bases sitting between them. Germline CDR1 is LNHDA and CDR2 is SQIVND (reference sequence). This CDR3 comprises 17 residues. The CDR3 spells CASSTLGGSSSTDTQYF. The CDR3 DNA is TGTGCCAGTAGTACCCTCGGGGGTTCATCGAGCACAGATACGCAGTATTTT.

This clonotype was seen ten or more times. Compared with germline, one end of the junction differs, possibly owing to a read error. The rearrangement links TRBV5-1 to TRBJ1-1, with D possibly TRBD1 on 5 matching bases. CDR1 and CDR2 (germline): SGHRS, YFSETQ. The CDR3 is made up of 15 amino acids. The CDR3 sequence: CASSPQGARNTEAFF. For the CDR3, the DNA is TGTGCCAGCAGCCCTCAAGGGGCGAGGAACACTGAAGCTTTCTTT.

This clonotype has more than one count but fewer than ten. V usage is TRBV27 and J usage is TRBJ2-1; D assignment may be TRBD1 or TRBD2 (5 bases each). The DNA end lines up better with TRBJ2-5; the J call may be wrong. Germline CDR1 and CDR2: MNHEY and SMNVEV (reference sequence). The CDR3 consists of 14 residues. The CDR3 loop is CASSLKWGSETQYF. In DNA, the CDR3 is TGTGCCAGCAGTTTAAAGTGGGGGTCGGAGACCCAGTACTTC.

This clonotype was counted ten times or more. The rearrangement links TRBV2 to TRBJ1-2; no firm D call. The V gene lost 7 bases and the J gene lost 9 bases, with 15 bases spanning the gap. Germline V gives CDR1 SNHLY, CDR2 FYNNEI. The CDR3 is 12 amino acids. The CDR3 is CASMGRLRSYTF. The CDR3 region has the DNA TGTGCCAGCATGGGGAGGCTTAGAAGCTACACCTTC.

This clonotype was seen only a few times. At one boundary the junction diverges from the germline segment, which might be a read error. This rearrangement joins TRBV5-1 to TRBJ2-3; 9 positions agree with TRBD2. CDR1 SGHRS and CDR2 YFSETQ come from the germline V gene. This CDR3 has 15 amino acids. CDR3 sequence: CASTIDGTSTGTQYF. The CDR3 nucleotides are TGCGCCAGCACCATCGACGGGACTAGCACAGGTACGCAGTATTTT.

In this sample, this clonotype turned up a few times. The chain combines TRBV10-1 with TRBJ2-7; D unresolved. Germline V gene data show CDR1 as WNHNN and CDR2 as SYGVQD (reference sequence). The V gene lost 0 bases and the J gene lost 0 bases, with 3 bases spanning the gap. CDR3 size: 13 residues. This chain's CDR3 is CASSESDSYEQYF. CDR3 nucleotide sequence: TGCGCCAGCAGTGAGTCGGACTCCTACGAGCAGTACTTC.

This clonotype was recorded many times. The chain recombines TRBV30 with TRBJ2-7; D is undetermined. The V end lost 2 bases, the J end lost 12 bases, and 11 bases lay between the germline ends. The CDR3 is 10 amino acids. Germline V gives CDR1 GTSNPN, CDR2 SVGIG (reference sequence). Here the CDR3 reads CAWSNSELYF. For the CDR3, the DNA is TGTGCCTGGAGTAACAGTGAACTGTACTTC.

This clonotype was counted ten times or more. This rearrangement joins TRBV20-1 to TRBJ2-5; D possibly uses TRBD1 or TRBD2 (5 bases each). CDR1 and CDR2 (germline): DFQATT, SNEGSKA (reference sequence). The length of the CDR3 is 11 residues. V lost 7 bases, J lost 2 bases, and 8 bases lay in between. In nucleotides, the CDR3 is TGCAGTGGGGACGAACAAGAGACCCAGTACTTC. Translated: CSGDEQETQYF.

This clonotype was observed a handful of times. The CDR3 reads CASSMAAGPYEQYF. CDR3 DNA sequence: TGTGCCAGTAGTATGGCGGCGGGGCCCTACGAGCAGTACTTC. V gene TRBV19 combines with J gene TRBJ2-7; TRBD2 is a possible D gene (6 bases). Germline lookup yields CDR1 LNHDA and CDR2 SQIVND (reference sequence). The CDR3 is 14 amino acids. Trimming took 3 bases from V and 2 from J, leaving 11 bases between them.

This clonotype was seen at least ten times. The rearrangement links TRBV11-2 to TRBJ1-2; TRBD1 matches at 9 bases. J gave up 6 bases and V 5 bases, and 4 bases lay outside the gene matches. Per germline, CDR1 SGHAT and CDR2 FQNNGV. This CDR3 has 13 residues. The CDR3 nucleotides are TGTGCCAGCAGCGCACGGACAGGGGATGGCTACACCTTC. Amino acid sequence: CASSARTGDGYTF.

This clonotype was seen at least ten times. V and J are TRBV7-3 and TRBJ1-2; D is unresolved. Trimming took off 2 bases at V and 12 bases at J, with 16 bases between the two ends. The CDR3 length is 13 residues. Germline V CDR1 and CDR2: SGHTA, FQGTGA. The CDR3 here is CASSLDGPSRDTF. The CDR3 coding sequence is TGTGCCAGCAGCTTAGACGGCCCTTCGAGGGACACCTTC.

A remark on this clonotype: Just one base apart from a much larger clone, this may be a read error. The chain employs TRBV7-2 and TRBJ2-6; weak D call: TRBD1 (5 bases). This CDR3 has 14 amino acids. The germline V gene encodes CDR1 SGHTA and CDR2 FQGNSA. The CDR3 loop reads CASARASGANVLAF. The CDR3 DNA reads as TGTGCCAGCGCCCGGGCCTCTGGGGCCAACGTCCTGGCTTTC.

This sequence joins TRBV11-2 and TRBJ1-1; D unclear. Germline values: CDR1 SGHAT, CDR2 FQNNGV. Between the trimmed V and J ends, which lost 5 bases and 4 bases, there was a span of 14 bases. The length of the CDR3 is 14 residues. The CDR3 loop reads CASSPEGYGTEAFF. CDR3 nucleotide sequence: TGTGCCAGCAGCCCCGAAGGGTATGGCACTGAAGCTTTCTTT.

The table lists this clonotype with many counts. This chain connects TRBV27 to TRBJ1-4; 9 nucleotides agree with TRBD1. Germline V gene lookup returns CDR1 MNHEY and CDR2 SMNVEV (reference sequence). The CDR3 length is 14 residues. V lost 6 bases and J lost 10; bases outside the gene matches: 9. The CDR3 region has the DNA TGTGCCAGCAGCCAGGACAGGGGAGGCGGAAAACTGTTTTTT. It encodes CASSQDRGGGKLFF.

The chain links TRBV28 to TRBJ1-5, with D tentatively TRBD1 (6 bases). The germline V and J ends were trimmed by 3 bases and 7 bases, with 22 bases remaining between them. Per germline, CDR1 MDHEN and CDR2 SYDVKM. The CDR3 spans 17 residues. CDR3 loop: CASSFPLAGGRGQPQHF. The CDR3, as DNA: TGTGCCAGCAGTTTCCCCCTAGCGGGGGGGCGCGGGCAGCCCCAGCATTTT.

This clonotype was recorded a few times. This chain uses TRBV19 with TRBJ2-2; 7 nucleotides line up with TRBD1. Germline V lookup: CDR1 LNHDA, CDR2 SQIVND (reference sequence). This CDR3 has 15 amino acids. Trimming cost V 4 bases and J 0 bases; bases outside gene matches: 2. The CDR3 is CASSTGQANTGELFF. Here the CDR3 DNA reads TGTGCCAGTAGTACTGGACAGGCGAACACCGGGGAGCTGTTTTTT.